These 5 T cell receptor beta chains were all obtained from the same sample, sequenced in a study of blood T cell repertoires in COVID-19. TCRdb's copy holds only in-frame clones and misses some; the assay was immunoSEQ multiplex PCR. The sample yields about 150,000 clones, 80% seen once. What was sequenced was peripheral blood. These receptors all come from a man between 60 and 75 years old with active or convalescent COVID-19.

This clone was detected a few times. This chain joins TRBV5-5 and TRBJ1-3; TRBD1 matches at 11 bases. Germline CDR1 is SGHKS and CDR2 is YYEKEE (reference sequence). This CDR3 comprises 15 residues. J gave up 5 bases and V 5 bases, and 6 bases lay outside the gene matches. CDR3 DNA sequence: TGTGCCAGCAGTCTGAGGGACAGGGGGAGAAACACCATATATTTT. Translating gives CASSLRDRGRNTIYF.

CDR3 nucleotide sequence: TGTGCCAGCGGCCCCCTACTAGTCGCCGACACAGATACGCAGTATTTT. This codes for CASGPLLVADTDTQYF. The gene calls are TRBV27 and TRBJ2-3, with a weak D call TRBD2 (5 bases). CDR1 and CDR2 (germline): MNHEY, SMNVEV (reference sequence). CDR3 size: 16 residues. The V gene lost 8 bases and the J gene lost 2 bases, with 20 bases spanning the gap.

In this sample, this clone turned up a few times. V is TRBV2 and J is TRBJ1-4, with 9 bases fitting TRBD1. CDR1 and CDR2 from the germline V gene are SNHLY and FYNNEI. The CDR3 length is 16 residues. J gave up 8 bases and V 7 bases, and 14 bases lay outside the gene matches. The CDR3 protein is CASTRDRALVVEKLFF. The CDR3 bases are TGTGCCAGCACCAGGGACAGGGCCCTCGTCGTGGAAAAACTGTTTTTT.

This chain joins TRBV6-2 or TRBV6-3 and TRBJ1-1, with D perhaps TRBD1 (6 bases). The V end lost 2 bases, the J end lost 4 bases, and 11 bases lay between the germline ends. CDR1 and CDR2 (germline): MNHEY, SVGEGT. The CDR3 extends over 14 amino acids. The CDR3 DNA reads TGTGCCAGCAGTTACGCGGGGGCGGGCACTGAAGCTTTCTTT. It yields the protein CASSYAGAGTEAFF.

This clone was counted a few times. In DNA form, the CDR3 reads TGTGCCAGTAGTACCCAGCGGATCTCGCGCTCTGGGGCCAACGTCCTGACTTTC. It encodes CASSTQRISRSGANVLTF. The chain recombines TRBV19 with TRBJ2-6; D may be TRBD2 (5 bases). The germline gives CDR1 LNHDA, CDR2 SQIVND (reference sequence). V was clipped by 4 bases and J by 0 bases, with 16 bases between them. The CDR3 covers 18 residues.